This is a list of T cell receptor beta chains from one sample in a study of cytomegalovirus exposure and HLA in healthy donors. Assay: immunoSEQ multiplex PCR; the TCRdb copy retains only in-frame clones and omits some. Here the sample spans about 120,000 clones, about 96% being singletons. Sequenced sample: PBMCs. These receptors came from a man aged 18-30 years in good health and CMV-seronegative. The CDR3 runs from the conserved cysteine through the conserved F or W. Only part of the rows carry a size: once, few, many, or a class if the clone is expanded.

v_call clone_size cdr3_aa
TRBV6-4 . CASSDPGQGTNEKLFF
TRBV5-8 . CASSESGLGRGGYTF
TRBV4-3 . CASSPGGRGENEQFF
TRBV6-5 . CASRTDKNTGELFF
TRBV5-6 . CASSSRVAKVRMGTQYF
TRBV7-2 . CASSPGGRETQYF
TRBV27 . CASRPGDRGTGELFF
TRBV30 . CAWTPGQVNEKLFF
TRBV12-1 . CASSPGLAGGYEQYF
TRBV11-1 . CASSLEQGSYGYTF
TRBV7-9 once CASSYTGGYSTDTQYF
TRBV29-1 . CSAWAGQGGKAFF
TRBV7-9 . CASSLPSPILAGGDEQFF
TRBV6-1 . CASSGGTVRETQYF
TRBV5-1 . CASRRGDNYGYTF
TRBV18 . CASSPTRHNEQFF
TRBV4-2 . CASSQTWGGGTEAFF
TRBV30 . CAWRGQGNNSFNYGYTF
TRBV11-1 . CASSPNDRGIHEQYF
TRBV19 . CASSPGGVSEKLFF
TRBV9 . CASSEGTAYYEQYF
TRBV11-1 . CASSQIAKNIQYF
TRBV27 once CASSLGAGTGLNEQFF
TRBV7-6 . CASSSGQEAFF
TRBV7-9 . CASSSGTVGTGELFF
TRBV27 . CASSRLAVETQYF
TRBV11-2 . CASSLTGYEQYF
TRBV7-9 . CASSLVGGRQETQYF
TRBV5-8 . CASSLYSYEQYF
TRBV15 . CATSREGAGEKLFF
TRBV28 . CASSFSAGGQENPYEQYF
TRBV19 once CASSTDRGIYGYTF
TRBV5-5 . CASSLADGEGNEQYF
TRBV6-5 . CASNPTGGHEAFF
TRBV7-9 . CASSLSTATYEQYF
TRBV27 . CASSLEGAYGYTF
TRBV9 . CASSVDAGQNYGYTF
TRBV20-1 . CSASKLREQYF
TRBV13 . CASSADRPSGNTIYF
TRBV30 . CAWSVRSFAGGAEAFF
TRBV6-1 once CASMAGGFTEAFF
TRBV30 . CAWSPGTGAMYDYEQYF
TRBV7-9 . CASSLLAGGKSGELFF
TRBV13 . CASSLVSGYTEAFF
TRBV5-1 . CASSLGTSGPMKTQYF
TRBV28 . CASSLLDSNYGYTF
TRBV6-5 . CASNPRQAYSYEQYF
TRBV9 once CASSPLGQGVYEQYF
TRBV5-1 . CASTLGIGEDEQYF
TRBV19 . CASSSRGNQPQHF
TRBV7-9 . CASSNTRDTEAFF
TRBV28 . CASSTPTRPSYGYTF
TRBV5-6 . CASSLVRTSNTGELFF
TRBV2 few CASRPPTGGGVEQYF
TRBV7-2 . CASSLIVMRNTEAFF